This T cell receptor beta chain was identified in a study of cytomegalovirus exposure and HLA in healthy donors (TCRdb year 2017). Turning to the overall study: An earlier analysis of about 560 of the donors reported approximately 260 Gb of sequence data and 95 million to 120 million unique TCR beta sequences obtained from approximately 180 million T cells. An early release covering over 500 HLA-typed donors comprised about 300 gigabases of sequencing data and 65 million to 100 million unique TCR sequences. Of the 350 to 450 genotyped donors, less than 85% were placed in the genetic ancestry cluster associated with self-reported Caucasian donors. The study aimed to test whether signatures of past pathogen exposure could be identified by cataloging public T cell receptors. The T cell repertoires of 550 to 850 subjects were profiled by immunosequencing and related to cytomegalovirus serostatus. Besides the first cohort of 550 to 750 subjects, a separate validation cohort made up of over 95 different subjects was used. To predict cytomegalovirus infection status, the study combined high-throughput TCR immunosequencing, statistical association of individual TCRs with disease status, and machine learning. To study patterns of TCR occurrence, a later analysis re-analyzed previously published TCR beta repertoires from 550 to 800 donors and added high-resolution HLA genotyping. In the later analysis, no new phenotypic data were used to find candidate immune exposures; instead, reliance was placed on TCR beta sequences and their occurrence across donors. An earlier analysis of around 580 of the donors used high-throughput TCR beta sequencing to judge whether each TCR beta V gene segment behaved as functional or pseudogenic. Donor age, sex, ethnicity and CMV serostatus were compiled alongside the repertoire data. In a later genetic analysis, genome-wide SNP genotypes for about 55% of the 666 donors were used, and that subset was treated as a discovery cohort. All discovery cohort repertoires had been generated on a single sequencing platform. HLA typing included class I and class II loci at four-digit resolution. The number of donors typed differed by locus, with about 629-640 for A, B, C, DRB1 and DQB1, more than 500 for DQA1, about 610 for DPA1, and some 440 for DPB1. Roughly five DR-DQ haplotypes were treated as single units for association and clustering because of strong linkage in the cohort. Among around 400 genotyped donors of the cohort, an average of around 220,000 unique TCR beta nucleotide sequences was sequenced per donor, of which about 19% were non-productive. The paper's findings and limits, for the study overall: HLA typing was unavailable for some donors at each locus, so association tests used only the typed subset. A few of the identified cytomegalovirus-associated TCR beta chains were confirmed in vitro to be specific for cytomegalovirus antigens. This cohort had only TCR beta chains sequenced, and the lack of alpha or paired-chain data limited which features could be detected. A further reported finding was that TCR beta sequences accurately predicted the HLA-A and HLA-B alleles for most subjects in the first cohort. Over 15 rarely observed V segments, including chromosome 9 orphons, were excluded from the earlier analysis of some 590 of the donors because counts were too low. A total of fewer than 200 TCR beta chains were listed by the study as associated with cytomegalovirus. V-gene and J-gene trimming of TCR beta chains was associated with a missense DCLRE1C variant in a later genetic analysis, and the association was replicated in an independent cohort. In a later analysis, most CMV-associated TCR beta chains were found to appear HLA-restricted, with HLA associations seemingly driven largely by CMV exposure. CMV serostatus was the only immune exposure information available for the cohort. Cytomegalovirus status was reported to be diagnosed by the classifier with high specificity and sensitivity in both the original and validation cohorts. It was suggested by the authors that the approach could potentially be generalized to other disease states and immunological phenotypes. Across donors, most TCR sequences were observed very rarely, whereas some public TCRs were present in many individuals. A later analysis reported that several top co-occurrence clusters appeared linked to parvovirus B19, influenza, CMV and Epstein-Barr virus. A later analysis associated around 16,000 TCR beta sequences with specific HLA alleles at a false discovery rate of 0.05. Linkage disequilibrium might explain the correlated functional status among segregating V segments, but an unknown experimental factor could not be ruled out. In a later analysis, HLA-associated TCR beta chains showed more clonal expansion and lower generation probabilities than non-associated chains that were equally common. The sequencing pipeline was judged likely to have produced a cluster of highly shared sequence variants as a technical artifact. Roughly uniform sequencing depth across donors was assumed in presence/absence analyses, although this assumption may not hold. Assigning TCR associations to individual alleles was difficult when HLA alleles, especially DR and DQ, strongly co-occurred. In a later analysis, TCR association rates were found to vary across HLA loci, with the most associated TCRs seen for DRB1 alleles and the fewest for HLA-C alleles. An earlier analysis of 450 to 750 of the donors showed that most TCR beta V segments appeared in productive rearrangements either about 90% or about 30% of the time, which broadly matched IMGT annotations. In a later genetic analysis, fewer N-insertions in productive TCRs were reported among donors in an Asian-associated ancestry cluster than the roughly 700-donor mean.

Receptor libraries were prepared by the immunoSEQ multiplex PCR assay. For the multiplex PCR, a mixture combining 60 forward primers for TCR Vbeta segments and 13 reverse primers for TCR Jbeta segments was used. The CDR3 region of rearranged TCR beta genes was amplified from genomic DNA by a multiplex PCR assay. The Illumina HiSeq System was used to sequence the amplified TCR beta libraries as 87-base-pair reads. The original pipeline was this. In a later analysis, 77 million or so unique TCR beta chains were counted across the 666 repertoires, and roughly 10 million of these chains were shared by at least two donors. Raw reads were error-corrected and collapsed into unique sequences by a nearest-neighbor algorithm in which closely related sequences were merged to remove PCR and sequencing errors. V, D and J gene segments were assigned by aligning CDR3 sequences to IMGT reference sequences. For a sequence to be retained, a match of at least six nucleotides was required to both a V gene segment and a J gene segment. Rearrangements were called productive when the CDR3 lacked stop codons and stayed in frame with V and J; all others were non-productive. Following IMGT convention, CDR3 was defined as the stretch from the second conserved V-encoded cysteine to the conserved J-encoded phenylalanine. The earlier analysis of about 560 of the donors excluded any sequence lacking an unambiguous match to a single V gene segment. An earlier analysis of a few hundred of the donors classified V segments as functional when productive rearrangements were above 56.7% and as segregating when the standard deviation between donors was above 5%. To diagnose cytomegalovirus status from the catalog of TCR beta chain sequences, a statistical classification framework was built. In a later analysis, TCR nucleotide sequences were compared against IMGT/GENE-DB human TR gene sequences so that V and J genes could be assigned. The TCRdist pipeline was used in a later analysis to assign CDR3 sequences and most-parsimonious VDJ recombination scenarios. In a later analysis, each TCR beta chain was defined by its CDR3 amino acid sequence together with its V-gene family, and reads lacking a unique V-gene family were excluded. To address suspected cross-contamination and a sequencing artifact, a later analysis removed 550 to 750 highly shared, low-generation-probability nucleotide sequences. In a later analysis, a clonal expansion index for each public chain was calculated from normalized within-repertoire ranks of inferred template counts. A later analysis computed generation probabilities with a VDJ recombination model fitted to out-of-frame rearrangements, and checked the results against IGoR. A later analysis scored TCR-TCR, TCR-HLA and TCR-CMV co-occurrence with hypergeometric tests, applying a repertoire-size bias correction to TCR pairs. In a later analysis, false discovery rates were estimated by permuting HLA or CMV assignments 20 times. In a later analysis, co-occurring TCRs were grouped using DBSCAN, with TCRdist sequence similarity added in when clustering inside HLA-allele-positive subsets. For co-occurrence clustering, repertoires with fewer than 30,000 or more than 120,000 public chains were excluded, along with a handful of repertoires with anomalous nucleotide sharing. TCRdb took over this immuneACCESS table, retaining in-frame rearrangements with V and J assigned. Such tables are incomplete; in checked studies, under half of the missing clones stem from an unresolved V gene, and the remainder is unexplained. Clonal size and the V and J genes are those of that table, whereas D and trimming came from the DNA. Counted in this sample were roughly 180,000 clones; about four fifths of them appeared once. Around 6.1% of the sample goes to the ten largest clones.

The cohort comprised more than 550 healthy bone marrow donors. At the time of sampling, every cohort member was nominally healthy, though immune exposures that went unrecorded were likely present. The donor was CMV seropositive and belonged to the group of 250 to 300 seropositive cohort members. Every donor gave a peripheral blood sample, and the peripheral blood mononuclear cells from that sample were used for TCR beta sequencing. The Qiagen DNeasy Blood Extraction Kit was used to extract genomic DNA from the blood cell samples. This clone occurred once. Its antigen is unknown. No quality values exist for individual bases; no much larger clone is one base distant. The sequencing input was PBMCs. This receptor was identified in a woman aged 25 to 39 in good health and CMV-seropositive.

At the DNA level, the sequence is TGTGCCAGCAGCCCGACCGCAATAGCGGGGTACACCGGGGAGCTGTTTTTT. The encoded protein is CASSPTAIAGYTGELFF. This sequence uses TRBV7-3 and TRBJ2-2; the junction holds 8 bases that match TRBD2. From V the trimming removes 5 bases and from J it removes 3 bases, while the gene matches leave 11 bases of the junction unaccounted for. CDR1 and CDR2, per the germline V gene, are SGHTA and FQGTGA. The CDR3 sequence holds 17 residues, the cysteine and phenylalanine included. Only CDR3 DNA is held: 51 bases, read in frame from base 1.